The source of this TCR beta chain is a study of identical twins (TCRdb year 2016). Background for the entire study: To test whether fetal clonotypes persist, this study deep-sequenced TCR alpha and beta repertoires from monozygotic twins, from unrelated adults of various ages, and from cord blood. Replicate twin experiments were performed at different times using different library preparation protocols to rule out contamination. Study-level results and caveats: Fewer insertions were carried by abundant cord blood beta clonotypes; a weaker similar trend was observed in young adult naive repertoires, while no such trend was observed in memory repertoires. The excess sharing between twins in beta out-of-frame sequences was weaker because fewer shared sequences reduced the signal-to-noise ratio. Compared with coincidental sharing between unrelated individuals, out-of-frame TCR alpha sequences shared between twins had an excess of sequences with low generation probability. Because the same donors could not be followed over many years, conclusions were based on cross-sectional statistical analysis. Recombination models systematically underestimated out-of-frame TCR alpha sharing in monozygotic twins but agreed with sharing between unrelated individuals. Invariant T cells such as MAIT and iNKT could partly confound zero-insertion analyses, though diverse VJ usage argued against this for most clonotypes.

Turning to this clonotype: Its antigen remains unidentified. No much larger clonotype is one base removed from it; base qualities were not supplied.

Every donor in the study was a healthy Caucasian. The twin cohort comprised three pairs of female monozygotic twins, all aged about 18 to 30 years. Peripheral blood mononuclear cells were the source from which RNA for the TCR libraries was isolated. The protocol used for the library was 5' RACE. The listed sequencing device is Illumina HiSeq 2000. A universal primer binding site was introduced by template switching, and a unique molecular identifier was present in the final cDNA, enabling accurate counting of TCR cDNA molecules. Specific primers in the conserved constant-segment region were used to synthesize first-strand cDNA for the TCR alpha and beta chains. Each cDNA library was double barcoded, with a SMART-Mk sample barcode plus Illumina barcodes, to control for contamination. Two successive PCR steps introduced TruSeq adapter sequences along with Illumina sample barcodes. The Illumina HiSeq platform was used with custom primers to sequence TCR alpha and beta cDNA libraries. The study's own analysis went as follows. MiGEC was used to process raw reads and extract unique molecular identifiers, and MiXCR was used to find CDR3 positions. Recombination models were inferred per individual with the repgenHMM and IGoR tools using an EM algorithm. Shared clonotype analysis was performed with the tcR package in R, normalizing sharing by the product of cloneset sizes. To study raw recombination free of thymic and clonal selection effects, out-of-frame nonproductive sequences were analyzed. Using fastp trimming at Q25 and MiXCR clonotype assembly, TCRdb reanalyzed the public sequencing data and kept in-frame beta chains. Rows matching on CDR3 protein sequence are summarized as one entry with the most common DNA and genes. TCRdb, rather than the study authors, made the V and J calls. The sample profile shows about 660,000 distinct CDR3 sequences; more than 6.5% of them were found once. 0.75% to 1% of the sample is taken by the ten largest.

These data are also associated with another study on yellow fever vaccine responses in identical twins. The second study's paper adds: According to the authors, the vaccine-induced T cell response in identical twins seemed to be partly convergent and partly specific to each individual. Focusing on identical twins, the study followed the T cell clones that responded to the vaccine, and did so with precision.

Sequencing was performed on PBMCs. The clonotype comes from a woman in her late teens or twenties in good health.

CDR3 region: CASSVRVLDTEAFF. The nucleotide sequence is TGTGCCAGCAGCGTGCGGGTGTTGGACACTGAAGCTTTCTTT. The chain joins TRBV7-8 to TRBJ1-1; no D gene call is confident. The germline V gene specifies SGHVS as CDR1 and FQNEAQ as CDR2. Counted from cysteine to phenylalanine, this CDR3 has 14 amino acids. Only the CDR3 portion is preserved as DNA: 42 bases, with reading frame beginning at the first base. Trimming takes 5 bases from V and 3 bases from J, and the germline ends sit 13 bases apart.